This TCR beta chain is from a study of molecular identifiers for immune sequencing clone quantification. There are a few counts of this clonotype. This CDR3 has 13 residues. Per germline, CDR1 DFQATT and CDR2 SNEGSKA (reference sequence). The V segment lost 3 bases and the J segment 4 bases; nucleotides outside the gene matches: 6. TCRdb processed the PCR reads anew with MiXCR; each CDR3 protein has one entry. The table shows 75,000 to 95,000 distinct CDR3 sequences, with 20% to 25% occurring only once. The specimen was naive CD8+ T cells from blood, with Jurkat cell RNA spiked in. This sample's subset: FACS-sorted CD8+CD4-CCR7+CD45RA+ naive T cells. This TCR was recovered from a human donor in good health. Some libraries in this study had Jurkat cell RNA spiked in. This chain uses TRBV20-1 with TRBJ2-7, with TRBD1 matching 7 bases. CDR3 loop: CSARGTQGYEQYF. CDR3 DNA: TGCAGTGCTAGGGGTACACAGGGGTACGAGCAGTACTTC.